Shown below are 18 T cell receptor beta chains from a single sample sequenced in a study of blood T cell repertoires in COVID-19. Clones were sequenced by immunoSEQ multiplex PCR, and TCRdb holds only the in-frame ones, with some missing. The profile shows hundreds of thousands of clones, 86% of them singletons. Sequencing input: peripheral blood. These receptors came from a woman aged 55-69 years who had recovered from COVID-19.

The gene calls are TRBV24-1 and TRBJ1-2; 9 bases align to TRBD1. The germline V gene encodes CDR1 KGHDR and CDR2 SFDVKD. The CDR3 has 14 amino acids. V gave up 6 bases and J gave up 7 bases; unmatched junction bases: 8. CDR3 coding DNA: TGTGCCACCAGTACACAGGGGGCAGGGTTTGGCTACACCTTC. This codes for CATSTQGAGFGYTF.

This chain uses TRBV6-2 or TRBV6-3 with TRBJ2-1; D is possibly TRBD1 (6 bases). V was pared by 2 bases and J by 7 bases, with 12 bases between. Germline CDR1 and CDR2: MNHEY and SVGEGT. CDR3 length: 14 amino acids. The CDR3 region has the DNA TGTGCCAGCAGTTACGGAACAGGGTGGAATGAGCAGTTCTTC. It is translated as CASSYGTGWNEQFF.

This chain links TRBV27 with TRBJ2-1, with a weak D call TRBD1 (6 bases). Germline assignment: CDR1 MNHEY and CDR2 SMNVEV (reference sequence). Trimming cost V 2 bases and J 0 bases, with 8 bases left between them. The length of the CDR3 is 15 residues. The DNA of the CDR3 is TGTGCCAGCAGTTTAAGGGGGAACTCCTACAATGAGCAGTTCTTC. This gives the protein CASSLRGNSYNEQFF.

This clone has just one count. CDR3 sequence reads: CASMQFSNQPQHF. The CDR3 DNA reads TGTGCCAGCATGCAGTTTAGCAATCAGCCCCAGCATTTT. The chain combines TRBV28 with TRBJ1-5; D is unclear. This CDR3 spans 13 amino acids. Germline V gene data show CDR1 as MDHEN and CDR2 as SYDVKM. V gave up 7 bases and J gave up 0 bases, with 7 bases separating them. The whole variable domain, filled in from reference TRBV28 and TRBJ1-5, reads DVKVTQSSRYLVKRTGEKVFLECVQDMDHENMFWYRQDPGLGLRLIYFSYDVKMKEKGDIPEGYSVSREKKERFSLILESASTNQTSMYLCASMQFSNQPQHFGDGTRLSIL.

The chain uses TRBV7-2 and TRBJ1-3; perhaps TRBD1 as D (5 bases). The length of the CDR3 is 17 residues. CDR1 is SGHTA, CDR2 FQGNSA, per germline. The ends were cut back, 1 base at V and 0 bases at J, with 13 bases in the middle. CDR3 residues: CASSLESTGNSGNTIYF. CDR3 coding DNA: TGTGCCAGCAGCTTAGAAAGTACAGGAAACTCTGGAAACACCATATATTTT.

This clone was seen many times. Other nucleotide sequences in the sample specify the same CDR3. The chain recombines TRBV5-1 with TRBJ1-1; D call uncertain. Germline loops: CDR1 SGHRS, CDR2 YFSETQ. Trimming removed 0 bases at V and 4 bases at J, with 10 bases between. The CDR3 consists of 14 residues. The CDR3 sequence: CASSLDGGTTEAFF. The CDR3 DNA is TGCGCCAGCAGCTTGGATGGAGGAACCACTGAAGCTTTCTTT.

The CDR3 DNA follows: TGTGCCAGCAGTCGGACGACAGGGAGCTCCTATAATTCACCCCTCCACTTT. Translated, it gives CASSRTTGSSYNSPLHF. The V and J genes are TRBV28 and TRBJ1-6, with TRBD1 matching 7 bases. V was pared by 5 bases and J by 0 bases, with 7 bases of the junction left unmatched. The CDR3 is made up of 17 amino acids. CDR1 is MDHEN and CDR2 is SYDVKM in the germline V gene.

The V and J genes are TRBV11-3 and TRBJ2-3; 10 bases match TRBD1. The junction had 8 bases not matched to a gene; V was cut back by 5 bases and J by 3 bases. CDR1 and CDR2 (germline): SGHNT, YENEEA. The CDR3 runs to 16 residues. CDR3 sequence reads: CASSRGQGEGTDTQYF. Written as DNA, the CDR3 is TGTGCCAGCAGCCGTGGACAGGGGGAAGGGACAGATACGCAGTATTTT. The entire variable domain, with the rest obtained from reference TRBV11-3 and TRBJ2-3, is as follows: EAGVVQSPRYKIIEKKQPVAFWCNPISGHNTLYWYLQNLGQGPELLIRYENEEAVDDSQLPKDRFSAERLKGVDSTLKIQPAELGDSAVYLCASSRGQGEGTDTQYFGPGTRLTVL.

CDR3 nucleotide sequence: TGTGCCAGCAGTTACTCGACGGGACAGGTCTACTACGAGCAGTACTTC. Its protein product is CASSYSTGQVYYEQYF. This chain links TRBV6-5 with TRBJ2-7, with 8 bases lining up with TRBD1. Germline CDR1 reads MNHEY; CDR2 reads SVGAGI. V lost 0 bases to trimming and J lost 3 bases; unmatched junction nucleotides: 7. This CDR3 spans 16 amino acids.

The J gene is TRBJ2-7, the V gene TRBV2; TRBD2 is a possible D gene (6 bases). Germline V gives CDR1 SNHLY, CDR2 FYNNEI. The CDR3 has 12 amino acids. V was trimmed by 4 bases and J by 4 bases, leaving 8 bases between them. The CDR3, as DNA: TGTGCCAGCAGTGCGGGACTTTACGAGCAGTACTTC. This codes for CASSAGLYEQYF.

The V and J genes are TRBV19 and TRBJ1-1, with 8 bases identical to TRBD1. The V gene end was trimmed by 4 bases and the J gene end by 3 bases; junction bases not matched to a gene: 4. The CDR3 has 14 residues. Looked up from germline, CDR1 is LNHDA and CDR2 is SQIVND (reference sequence). CDR3 protein: CASSTGGGYTEAFF. CDR3 sequence (DNA): TGTGCCAGTAGTACAGGGGGCGGGTACACTGAAGCTTTCTTT.

This chain connects TRBV5-1 to TRBJ2-3; D is unclear. The CDR3 has 14 amino acids. Germline CDR1 SGHRS, CDR2 YFSETQ. V was shortened by 0 bases and J by 0 bases, with 5 bases between the two germline ends. CDR3 DNA sequence: TGCGCCAGCAGCTTGGACGCGAGCACAGATACGCAGTATTTT. As protein: CASSLDASTDTQYF.

The chain employs TRBV27 and TRBJ2-3; TRBD2 aligns across 8 bases. J was trimmed by 5 bases and V by 2 bases; bases with no gene match: 24. The CDR3 is 21 residues long. CDR1 and CDR2 from the germline V gene are MNHEY and SMNVEV (reference sequence). The CDR3 protein is CASSLKPPRGGAGRIKDTQYF. Here the CDR3 DNA reads TGTGCCAGCAGTTTAAAACCCCCCCGGGGGGGCGCAGGGAGAATTAAAGATACGCAGTATTTT.

This clone has at least ten counts. The chain recombines TRBV5-6 with TRBJ2-7; TRBD1 matches at 8 bases. Trimming at V came to 3 bases and at J to 7 bases, leaving 6 bases not matched to a gene. The CDR3 loop spans 13 amino acids. In germline, CDR1 is SGHDT, CDR2 YYEEEE. The CDR3 coding sequence is TGTGCCAGCAGCTCCACAGGGGGTCGTGAGCAGTACTTC. Protein sequence: CASSSTGGREQYF.

The chain has TRBV21-1 and TRBJ2-2; the D call in the table, TRBD2, was not verified against the DNA. TRBV21-1 is a recognized pseudogene. The CDR3 loop spans 16 amino acids. The CDR3 reads CASSKRPENSTGELFF. The CDR3 DNA reads TGTGCCAGCAGCAAACGGCCGGAGAATAGTACCGGGGAGCTGTTTTTT.

The chain uses TRBV19 and TRBJ2-5; D is possibly TRBD1 (5 bases). Germline CDR1 is LNHDA and CDR2 is SQIVND (reference sequence). The V and J ends lost 3 bases and 6 bases respectively, with 14 bases between them. The CDR3 length is 14 residues. The CDR3 coding sequence is TGTGCCAGTAGTATGGGGCAGGGCTCGAAGACCCAGTACTTC. The encoded protein is CASSMGQGSKTQYF.

This chain joins TRBV7-2 and TRBJ1-1; D ambiguous. Between the trimmed V and J ends, which lost 5 bases and 4 bases, there was a span of 14 bases. The germline gives CDR1 SGHTA, CDR2 FQGNSA. The CDR3 runs to 14 residues. The CDR3 sequence: CASSPQVRATEAFF. The CDR3 DNA reads as TGTGCCAGCAGCCCCCAGGTGAGGGCCACTGAAGCTTTCTTT.

J is TRBJ1-2 and V is TRBV7-6, with D maybe TRBD1 (5 bases). CDR1 and CDR2 from the germline V gene are SGHVS and FNYEAQ. V was cut by 3 bases and J by 7 bases, with 12 bases left in between. This CDR3 comprises 13 residues. The CDR3 bases are TGTGCCAGCAGCTTGGAGGGGTGGGTTGGCTACACCTTC. Amino acid sequence: CASSLEGWVGYTF.